The rows below give T cell receptor beta chains drawn from one sample of a study of human T cells and chemical hapten exposure. TCRdb reprocessed the RACE reads via MiXCR and lists one record per CDR3 protein. Found here are tens of thousands of distinct CDR3 sequences, 6.5% to 8.5% of them singletons; the top ten hold 1% to 1.5%. Here the sequenced sample was whole blood, taken in connection with sensitization to the hapten diphenylcyclopropenone (DPC). These receptors were taken from a woman under 40 with alopecia areata. Some clones in this sample may be carry-over from other donors' samples. Each CDR3 is given with its conserved first and last residue. A D gene is named only where the DNA matches it firmly. Size is stated for part of the rows, as once, few or many counts, or as a class when the clone is expanded.

J | D | V | size | CDR3 | DNA
TRBJ2-2 | - | TRBV7-3 | few | CASSLGRELFF | TGTGCCAGCAGCTTAGGACGGGAGCTGTTTTTT
TRBJ1-1 | TRBD1 | TRBV5-1 | - | CASWEGAGGTEAFF | TGCGCCAGCTGGGAGGGGGCGGGAGGCACTGAAGCTTTCTTT
TRBJ2-6 | - | TRBV18 | many | CASSPSTGYSGANVLTF | TGTGCCAGCTCCCCAAGTACGGGCTACTCTGGGGCCAACGTCCTGACTTTC
TRBJ2-5 | TRBD2 | TRBV29-1 | many | CSVQRFLAGGQETQYF | TGCAGCGTTCAAAGATTCCTAGCGGGGGGTCAAGAGACCCAGTACTTC
TRBJ2-1 | - | TRBV18 | many | CASSPSRSVNEQFF | TGTGCCAGCTCACCATCACGGTCAGTCAATGAGCAGTTCTTC
TRBJ2-1 | - | TRBV11-1 | - | CASNDRLEPLFNEQFF | TGTGCCAGCAACGATAGGCTAGAGCCCCTTTTCAATGAGCAGTTCTTC
TRBJ2-7 | - | TRBV29-1 | - | CSVVGRSTYEQYF | TGCAGCGTTGTGGGGAGAAGTACCTACGAGCAGTACTTC
TRBJ2-2 | TRBD2 | TRBV6-2/TRBV6-3 | many | CASRKSGGNTGELFF | TGTGCCAGCAGAAAGAGCGGGGGCAACACCGGGGAGCTGTTTTTT
TRBJ2-7 | - | TRBV11-2 | many | CASSLVVGADYEQYF | TGTGCCAGCAGCTTAGTGGTGGGCGCGGATTACGAGCAGTACTTC
TRBJ1-3 | - | TRBV20-1 | many | CSALTAGNTIYF | TGCAGTGCCCTGACAGCGGGAAACACCATATATTTT
TRBJ1-4 | - | TRBV30 | many | CAWSRTATNEKLFF | TGTGCCTGGAGTCGGACAGCAACTAATGAAAAACTGTTTTTT
TRBJ2-7 | - | TRBV21-1 | many | CATSRGGTYEQYF | TGTGCCACCAGTCGGGGCGGTACCTACGAGCAGTACTTC
TRBJ1-5 | TRBD1 | TRBV19 | few | CATRDRGLLQPQHF | TGTGCCACCCGGGACAGGGGGCTACTACAGCCCCAGCATTTT
TRBJ2-3 | - | TRBV10-3 | few | CAISVSGSSTDTQYF | TGTGCCATCAGTGTTTCAGGATCTAGCACAGATACGCAGTATTTT
TRBJ1-6 | - | TRBV6-2/TRBV6-3 | many | CASSSHRSSSYNSPLHF | TGTGCCAGCAGTTCACATCGGTCGAGCTCCTATAATTCACCCCTCCACTTT
TRBJ2-7 | TRBD2 | TRBV5-4 | - | CASSFPTGGPYEQYF | TGTGCCAGCAGCTTCCCAACGGGGGGGCCCTACGAGCAGTACTTC
TRBJ2-7 | TRBD2 | TRBV14 | many | CASSPKREPARPRIYEQYF | TGTGCCAGCAGCCCCAAGCGGGAACCCGCGAGACCCAGGATCTACGAGCAGTACTTC
TRBJ1-1 | - | TRBV6-1 | many | CASMQGTLGTEAFF | TGTGCCAGCATGCAGGGGACACTTGGCACTGAAGCTTTCTTT
TRBJ2-4 | - | TRBV2 | many | CASSETHLKNIQYF | TGTGCCAGCAGTGAGACCCACCTCAAAAACATTCAGTACTTC
TRBJ1-1 | - | TRBV7-3 | many | CASSQTTGAEAFF | TGTGCCAGCAGCCAAACGACGGGAGCTGAAGCTTTCTTT
TRBJ1-1 | - | TRBV7-9 | many | CASSLLRGANTEAFF | TGTGCCAGCAGCTTATTGCGAGGTGCGAACACTGAAGCTTTCTTT
TRBJ1-1 | - | TRBV7-6 | few | CASSVTRGTEAFF | TGTGCCAGCAGTGTAACAAGGGGCACTGAAGCTTTCTTT
TRBJ1-6 | - | TRBV20-1 | many | CSVKQGSNNSPLHF | TGCAGTGTTAAACAGGGATCGAATAATTCACCCCTCCACTTT